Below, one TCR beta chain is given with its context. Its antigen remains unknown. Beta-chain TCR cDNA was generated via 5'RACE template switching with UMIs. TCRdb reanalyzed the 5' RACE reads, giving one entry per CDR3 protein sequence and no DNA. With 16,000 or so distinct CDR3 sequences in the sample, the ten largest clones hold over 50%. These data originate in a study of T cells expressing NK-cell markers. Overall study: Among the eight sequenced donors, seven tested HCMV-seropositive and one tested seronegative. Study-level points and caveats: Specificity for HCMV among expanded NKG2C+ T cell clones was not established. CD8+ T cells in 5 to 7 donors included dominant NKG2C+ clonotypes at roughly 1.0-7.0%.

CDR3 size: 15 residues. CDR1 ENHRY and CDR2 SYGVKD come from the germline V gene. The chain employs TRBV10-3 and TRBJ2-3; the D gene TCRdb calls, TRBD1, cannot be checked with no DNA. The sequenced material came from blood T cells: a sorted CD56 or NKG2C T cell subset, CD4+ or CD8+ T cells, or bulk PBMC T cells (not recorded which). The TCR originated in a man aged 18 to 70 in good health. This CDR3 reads CAISAGDSNSDTQYF.